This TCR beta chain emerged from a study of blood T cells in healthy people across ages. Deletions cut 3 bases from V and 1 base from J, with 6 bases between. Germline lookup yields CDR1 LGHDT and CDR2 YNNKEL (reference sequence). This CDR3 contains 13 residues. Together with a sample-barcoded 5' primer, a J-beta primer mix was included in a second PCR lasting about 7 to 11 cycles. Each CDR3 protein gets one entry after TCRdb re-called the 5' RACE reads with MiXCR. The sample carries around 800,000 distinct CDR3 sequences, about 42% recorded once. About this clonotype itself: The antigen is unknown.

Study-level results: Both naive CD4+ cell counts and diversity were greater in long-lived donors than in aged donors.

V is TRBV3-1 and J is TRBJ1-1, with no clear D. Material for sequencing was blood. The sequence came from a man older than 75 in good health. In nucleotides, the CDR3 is TGTGCCAGCAGCCATAGGTCGAACACTGAAGCTTTCTTT. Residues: CASSHRSNTEAFF.